This entry lists 14 T cell receptor beta chains sequenced from one sample in a study of T cell responses to AZD1222 COVID-19 vaccine. TCRdb's table, derived via immunoSEQ multiplex PCR, lists solely in-frame clones and lacks some. Of 200,000 or so clones in the sample, over 80% were seen once. Material: peripheral blood, obtained on day 0 of MenACWY control vaccination. Every receptor here comes from an adult in good health.

This chain links TRBV6-5 with TRBJ1-3; D ambiguous. Per germline, CDR1 MNHEY and CDR2 SVGAGI. There are 11 residues in the CDR3. The V and J ends lost 7 bases and 12 bases respectively, with 13 bases between them. The CDR3 reads CASTRQRFIYF. Written as DNA, the CDR3 is TGTGCCAGCACCAGGCAACGTTTCATATATTTT.

The chain combines TRBV18 with TRBJ1-2; D is perhaps TRBD1 (6 bases). Germline CDR1 reads KGHSH; CDR2 reads LQKENI. V lost 3 bases, J lost 1 base, and 33 bases lay in between. CDR3 length: 22 residues. Written as DNA, the CDR3 is TGTGCCAGCTCACCCTTCCAGCCGTGGATGGGGGGCGCGTCTCAGCGTAACTATGGCTACACCTTC. The encoded protein is CASSPFQPWMGGASQRNYGYTF.

This clone was seen a few times. The genes are TRBV5-1 and TRBJ1-1; D is undetermined. The CDR3 runs 12 residues. The germline CDR1 and CDR2 sequences are SGHRS and YFSETQ. V dropped 4 bases and J dropped 0 bases, with 4 bases sitting between them. CDR3 in DNA: TGCGCCAGCAGCGAGATGAACACTGAAGCTTTCTTT. This translates into CASSEMNTEAFF.

The table lists this clone with a few counts. J is TRBJ1-2 and V is TRBV30; D remains unclear. The germline CDR1 and CDR2 sequences are GTSNPN and SVGIG (reference sequence). This CDR3 spans 13 amino acids. V was cut by 0 bases and J by 8 bases, with 13 bases left in between. CDR3 nucleotides: TGTGCCTGGAGTGTAATATTTGGAGAGGGCTACACCTTC. This codes for CAWSVIFGEGYTF.

This clone was seen just once. The chain combines TRBV4-2 with TRBJ2-7, with D possibly TRBD2 on 6 matching bases. V gave up 1 base and J gave up 5 bases, with 12 bases separating them. The CDR3 runs to 14 residues. The germline gives CDR1 LGHNA, CDR2 YNFKEQ. This CDR3 is CASSQVVGGNEQYF. CDR3 DNA sequence: TGTGCCAGCAGCCAAGTGGTGGGCGGGAACGAGCAGTACTTC.

The V call is TRBV6-1, the J call TRBJ1-5; D gene unclear. Germline assignment: CDR1 MNHNS and CDR2 SASEGT. The CDR3 has 14 residues. Trimming removed 1 base at V and 9 bases at J, with 13 bases between. The CDR3 bases are TGTGCCAGCAGTGAAGAGAGCGGCCAATGGCCCCAGCATTTT. The encoded protein is CASSEESGQWPQHF.

The rearrangement joins TRBV6-2 or TRBV6-3 to TRBJ1-6; 7 bases match TRBD1. The trim removed 6 bases at V and 7 bases at J, leaving 15 bases unmatched. This CDR3 has 17 amino acids. Per germline, CDR1 MNHEY and CDR2 SVGEGT. The CDR3 loop is CASSPSTTAGGNSPLHF. CDR3 nucleotide sequence: TGTGCCAGCAGCCCATCAACGACAGCAGGGGGAAATTCACCCCTCCACTTT.

The V call is TRBV5-1, the J call TRBJ1-5; maybe TRBD1 (5 bases). The CDR3 is 14 amino acids. V lost 4 bases and J 3 bases, leaving 11 bases between the germline ends. Germline-derived CDR1 and CDR2 are SGHRS and YFSETQ. The chain's CDR3 is CASSHLGANQPQHF. Written as DNA, the CDR3 is TGCGCCAGCAGCCACTTAGGGGCCAATCAGCCCCAGCATTTT.

The chain employs TRBV18 and TRBJ1-2, with D hard to call. Looked up from germline, CDR1 is KGHSH and CDR2 is LQKENI. V was pared by 0 bases and J by 4 bases, with 12 bases between. The CDR3 covers 15 residues. The CDR3 DNA reads TGTGCCAGCTCACCACCTCACAGCCAATTCTATGGCTACACCTTC. Amino acid sequence: CASSPPHSQFYGYTF.

The J gene is TRBJ1-5, the V gene TRBV6-6, with D uncertain. Trimming removed 7 bases from V and 5 bases from J, with 12 bases in between. There are 13 residues in the CDR3. The germline CDR1 and CDR2 sequences are MNHNY and SVGAGI (reference sequence). The CDR3 bases are TGTGCCAGCAAACCGGAAGGGCATCAGCCCCAGCATTTT. Its translation is CASKPEGHQPQHF.

This chain connects TRBV6-1 to TRBJ2-7; a weak D match, TRBD1 (5 bases). Germline lookup yields CDR1 MNHNS and CDR2 SASEGT. V was trimmed by 1 base and J by 6 bases, leaving 10 bases between them. The CDR3 length is 13 residues. The CDR3, as DNA: TGTGCCAGCAGTGAAGGAAGGGGAAGCGAGCAGTACTTC. Translated: CASSEGRGSEQYF.

This sequence joins TRBV4-3 and TRBJ1-4; 7 bases line up with TRBD1. Losses at the gene ends were 0 bases for V and 7 bases for J; bases not matched to a gene: 8. The CDR3 sequence is 16 residues long. CDR1 and CDR2 (germline): LGHNA, YSLEER. The CDR3 is CASSQDPGQRIEKLFF. The CDR3, as DNA: TGCGCCAGCAGCCAAGATCCGGGACAGAGGATTGAAAAACTGTTTTTT.

The V and J genes are TRBV5-1 and TRBJ2-3, with TRBD2 matching 10 bases. The CDR3 has 14 residues. The germline V gene has CDR1 SGHRS and CDR2 YFSETQ. J gave up 3 bases and V 4 bases, and 2 bases lay outside the gene matches. CDR3 bases: TGCGCCAGCAGCGCACTAGCGGGGACAGATACGCAGTATTTT. Amino acids: CASSALAGTDTQYF.

This sequence joins TRBV4-3 and TRBJ2-5; 8 bases match TRBD1. V was clipped by 0 bases and J by 2 bases; unmatched bases: 5. The CDR3 runs to 16 residues. The germline V gene encodes CDR1 LGHNA and CDR2 YSLEER. The CDR3 loop reads CASSQDTGGFQETQYF. The CDR3 DNA reads as TGCGCCAGCAGCCAAGATACAGGGGGTTTTCAAGAGACCCAGTACTTC.